One and the same sample provided the 7 T cell receptor beta chains below, sequenced in a study of T-cell reconstitution after alpha-beta-depleted transplantation in children. The authors prepared the TCRbeta library with unique molecular identifiers. TCRdb re-analysed the PCR reads in MiXCR, keeping a single row per CDR3 protein. The table shows about 480,000 distinct CDR3 sequences, with around 12% occurring only once. Sequences were derived from PBMCs from the stem cell graft donor, sampled from the stem cell graft. These receptors were obtained from a human donor who donated a stem cell graft to a child with combined immunodeficiency.

The chain couples TRBV5-1 to TRBJ1-2, with D hard to call. The CDR3 covers 11 residues. Trimming pared 1 base from V and 8 bases from J, leaving 6 bases between. Germline lookup yields CDR1 SGHRS and CDR2 YFSETQ. The CDR3 DNA reads TGCGCCAGCAGCTTGAACGGGGGCTACACCTTC. It encodes CASSLNGGYTF.

In this sample, this clonotype turned up many times. This chain joins TRBV7-3 and TRBJ2-2; TRBD1 agrees at 8 bases. CDR1 is SGHTA and CDR2 is FQGTGA in the germline V gene. V shed 6 bases, J shed 6 bases, and the junction held 6 bases outside the gene matches. The CDR3 is 14 amino acids. The CDR3 spells CASRQDREAGELFF. CDR3 nucleotides: TGTGCCAGCAGACAGGACAGGGAGGCCGGGGAGCTGTTTTTT.

In its sample, this clonotype was seen many times. The chain employs TRBV12-3 or TRBV12-4 and TRBJ2-3; D remains unclear. The V and J ends lost 0 bases and 8 bases respectively, with 12 bases between them. The CDR3 contains 14 residues. The CDR3 reads CASSLAQRVGTQYF. CDR3 DNA sequence: TGTGCCAGCAGTTTAGCGCAAAGGGTGGGTACGCAGTATTTT.

The table lists this clonotype with a few counts. This chain connects TRBV12-3 or TRBV12-4 to TRBJ2-7; D not certain. The CDR3 runs 12 residues. With 3 bases removed from V and 3 bases from J, the gap between germline ends came to 6 bases. In nucleotides, the CDR3 is TGTGCCAGCAGTTTTCAGGTCTACGAGCAGTACTTC. This codes for CASSFQVYEQYF.

This rearrangement joins TRBV5-6 to TRBJ2-7; possible D gene TRBD1, 6 bases. The CDR3 sequence is 12 residues long. V was pared by 5 bases and J by 4 bases, with 10 bases between. Per the germline V gene, CDR1 is SGHDT and CDR2 is YYEEEE. CDR3 residues: CASRQGGYEQYF. For the CDR3, the DNA is TGTGCCAGCAGGCAAGGGGGATACGAGCAGTACTTC.

The chain links TRBV7-2 to TRBJ1-1; D may be TRBD1 (5 bases). V was trimmed by 7 bases and J by 0 bases, leaving 12 bases between them. The length of the CDR3 is 14 residues. In germline, CDR1 is SGHTA, CDR2 FQGNSA. As DNA, the CDR3 is TGTGCCAGCACCGTAGGCAGGGTGAACACTGAAGCTTTCTTT. Protein sequence: CASTVGRVNTEAFF.

This clonotype appeared a few times. The CDR3 DNA follows: TGCAGCGCGGAGGGGGCGCATGGTGGCTACACCTTC. It yields the protein CSAEGAHGGYTF. V gene TRBV29-1 combines with J gene TRBJ1-2, with TRBD1 identical over 7 bases. The CDR3 runs 12 residues. The germline V gene has CDR1 SQVTM and CDR2 ANQGSEA. Germline trimming cut 7 bases from V and 7 bases from J; bases unmatched to any gene: 9. The variable domain in full, with the rest retrieved from reference TRBV29-1 and TRBJ1-2, is SAVISQKPSRDICQRGTSLTIQCQVDSQVTMMFWYRQQPGQSLTLIATANQGSEATYESGFVIDKFPISRPNLTFSTLTVSNMSPEDSSIYLCSAEGAHGGYTFGSGTRLTVV.